The 15 T cell receptor beta chains below all came from one sample that was sequenced in a study of blood T cell repertoires in COVID-19. Clones were sequenced by immunoSEQ multiplex PCR, and TCRdb holds only the in-frame ones, with some missing. The sample records roughly 500,000 clones, 70% to 90% being singletons. Sequences were obtained from peripheral blood. Source of these receptors: a human donor in a cohort sampled during active COVID-19.

The chain links TRBV7-8 to TRBJ1-5; D may be TRBD1 (6 bases). The CDR3 contains 13 residues. Deletions cut 3 bases from V and 7 bases from J, with 10 bases between. The V gene's germline CDR1 is SGHVS and CDR2 FQNEAQ. In nucleotides, the CDR3 is TGTGCCAGCAGCTTCAACAGGGACCAGCCCCAGCATTTT. Its protein is CASSFNRDQPQHF.

This clone was detected a few times. V gene TRBV29-1 combines with J gene TRBJ1-5; TRBD1 might be the D (5 bases). V dropped 7 bases and J dropped 2 bases, with 12 bases sitting between them. Germline assignment: CDR1 SQVTM and CDR2 ANQGSEA. The CDR3 runs 13 residues. The chain's CDR3 is CSAGAGGNQPQHF. The CDR3 nucleotides read TGCAGCGCCGGAGCGGGGGGCAATCAGCCCCAGCATTTT.

The V call is TRBV6-6, the J call TRBJ2-1; maybe TRBD2 (6 bases). This CDR3 has 11 amino acids. The germline V gene has CDR1 MNHNY and CDR2 SVGAGI (reference sequence). The V gene lost 5 bases and the J gene lost 14 bases, with 13 bases spanning the gap. The CDR3 DNA sequence: TGTGCCAGCAGTGCTGGCGGAGGGAAGTTCTTC. Amino acid sequence: CASSAGGGKFF.

V and J are TRBV6-5 and TRBJ1-2; D not resolved. V was cut by 7 bases and J by 8 bases, with 17 bases left in between. CDR1 is MNHEY, CDR2 SVGAGI, per germline. This CDR3 contains 13 residues. The CDR3 coding sequence is TGTGCCAGCAACGAATGGGTCGGCGGCGGCTACACCTTC. This translates into CASNEWVGGGYTF.

Only one count was recorded for this clone. J is TRBJ2-7 and V is TRBV6-5; 12 nucleotides match TRBD1. V gave up 6 bases and J gave up 7 bases; unmatched junction bases: 10. This CDR3 is built from 15 residues. The germline V gene has CDR1 MNHEY and CDR2 SVGAGI. Here the CDR3 DNA reads TGTGCCAGCAGCCGAGGGGGACAGGGGGCGTCAGAGCAGTACTTC. Amino acid sequence: CASSRGGQGASEQYF.

This clone has only one observation. J is TRBJ2-7 and V is TRBV19, with TRBD2 identical over 9 bases. Per the germline V gene, CDR1 is LNHDA and CDR2 is SQIVND (reference sequence). V shed 3 bases, J shed 7 bases, and the junction held 10 bases outside the gene matches. CDR3 length: 15 residues. This CDR3 reads CASSMMASGIGEQYF. CDR3 in DNA: TGTGCCAGTAGTATGATGGCTAGCGGGATCGGGGAGCAGTACTTC.

The genes are TRBV29-1 and TRBJ2-7; 8 bases are shared with TRBD1. Trimming at V came to 5 bases and at J to 4 bases, leaving 7 bases not matched to a gene. Per germline, CDR1 SQVTM and CDR2 ANQGSEA. The CDR3 runs 13 residues. In nucleotides, the CDR3 is TGCAGCGTTACGCGGGACAGGCTATACGAGCAGTACTTC. This gives the protein CSVTRDRLYEQYF.

This chain uses TRBV20-1 with TRBJ2-3, with TRBD2 matching over 7 bases. CDR3 size: 14 residues. After removal of 3 bases from V and 3 bases from J, the junction contained 6 bases not matched to a gene. Germline values: CDR1 DFQATT, CDR2 SNEGSKA (reference sequence). This CDR3 is CSASVAGATDTQYF. Written as DNA, the CDR3 is TGCAGTGCTAGTGTGGCGGGAGCTACAGATACGCAGTATTTT.

The V call is TRBV7-8, the J call TRBJ1-1, with D unclear. This CDR3 has 14 amino acids. V was pared by 5 bases and J by 7 bases, with 17 bases between. The germline V gene has CDR1 SGHVS and CDR2 FQNEAQ. In DNA form, the CDR3 reads TGTGCCAGCAGCCGCGCGCATCCGCCCCGTGAAGCTTTCTTT. It translates to CASSRAHPPREAFF.

The chain couples TRBV5-6 to TRBJ1-4; 9 bases agree with TRBD1. The CDR3 consists of 15 residues. Germline CDR1 is SGHDT and CDR2 is YYEEEE. With V trimmed by 1 base and J by 10 bases, 8 bases remained unmatched. The CDR3 spells CASSLYGQGIGKLFF. CDR3 sequence (DNA): TGTGCCAGCAGCTTGTACGGACAGGGGATTGGAAAACTGTTTTTT.

This clone came up a few times. The CDR3 sequence: CASSLAGTGELFF. Written as DNA, the CDR3 is TGCGCCAGCAGTCTAGCGGGGACCGGGGAGCTGTTTTTT. The chain combines TRBV10-1 with TRBJ2-2; 9 bases match TRBD2. CDR1 is WNHNN and CDR2 is SYGVQD in the germline V gene (reference sequence). The CDR3 length is 13 residues. The junction had 0 bases not matched to a gene; V was cut back by 5 bases and J by 5 bases.

The rearrangement uses TRBV9 and TRBJ2-3; possibly TRBD1 for D (5 bases). CDR1 is SGDLS and CDR2 is YYNGEE in the germline V gene. The CDR3 has 14 residues. Trimming pared 4 bases from V and 4 bases from J, leaving 13 bases between. The CDR3 coding sequence is TGTGCCAGCAGCCTACAGGCTCGCCCAGATACGCAGTATTTT. It codes for CASSLQARPDTQYF.

The rearrangement joins TRBV3-1 (or the pseudogene TRBV3-2) to TRBJ2-5; 7 nucleotides match TRBD1. This CDR3 has 15 residues. Germline CDR1 reads LGHDT; CDR2 reads YNNKEL (reference sequence). The trim removed 4 bases at V and 2 bases at J, leaving 7 bases unmatched. CDR3 sequence: CASSLRGGRQETQYF. The CDR3 DNA follows: TGTGCCAGCAGCCTGAGAGGGGGCCGGCAAGAGACCCAGTACTTC.

The rearrangement uses TRBV4-1 and TRBJ1-4, with a weak D call TRBD1 (5 bases). V gave up 4 bases and J gave up 3 bases, with 15 bases separating them. Germline CDR1 and CDR2: MGHRA and YSYEKL. The CDR3 extends over 16 amino acids. The CDR3 reads CASSRIPTAPNEKLFF. As DNA, the CDR3 is TGCGCCAGCAGCCGGATCCCGACAGCCCCTAATGAAAAACTGTTTTTT.

CDR3 in DNA: TGCGCCAGCAGCCCAACCGGGACAGGAGACGAGCAGTACTTC. Its protein product is CASSPTGTGDEQYF. The chain combines TRBV5-1 with TRBJ2-7; 8 bases map to TRBD1. The CDR3 has 14 residues. V lost 4 bases to trimming and J lost 5 bases; unmatched junction nucleotides: 8. Germline V CDR1 and CDR2: SGHRS, YFSETQ.